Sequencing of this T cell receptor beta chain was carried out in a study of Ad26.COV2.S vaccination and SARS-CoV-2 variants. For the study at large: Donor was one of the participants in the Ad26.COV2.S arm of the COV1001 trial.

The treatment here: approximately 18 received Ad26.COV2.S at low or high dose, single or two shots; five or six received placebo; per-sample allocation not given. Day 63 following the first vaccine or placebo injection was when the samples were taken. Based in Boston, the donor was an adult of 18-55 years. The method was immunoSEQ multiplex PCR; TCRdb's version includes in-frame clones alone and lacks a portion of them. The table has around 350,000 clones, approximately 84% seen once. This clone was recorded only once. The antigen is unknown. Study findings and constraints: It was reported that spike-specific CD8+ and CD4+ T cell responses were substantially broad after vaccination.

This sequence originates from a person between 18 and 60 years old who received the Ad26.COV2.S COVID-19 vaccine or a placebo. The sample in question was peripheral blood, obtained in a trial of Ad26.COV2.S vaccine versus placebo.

CDR3 in DNA: TGTGCCAGCAGCCCCGAGGGGAGGGTCGAAGAGACCCAGTACTTC. Amino acid sequence: CASSPEGRVEETQYF. The chain links TRBV6-2 or TRBV6-3 to TRBJ2-5, with 7 bases that match TRBD2. Germline-derived CDR1 and CDR2 are MNHEY and SVGEGT. The CDR3 totals 15 residues. The V and J ends lost 6 bases and 3 bases, in that order; junction bases with no gene match: 10.